What follows is one TCR beta chain and its context. Antigen unknown. These data belong to a study of T-cell reconstitution after alpha-beta-depleted transplantation in children. Study-wide results and limits: Approximately two months post-transplant, alpha-beta T cells reportedly originated from several hundred expanded graft clones.

It was with unique molecular identifiers that the TCRbeta library was prepared. TCRdb re-analysed the PCR reads in MiXCR, keeping a single row per CDR3 protein. This table holds approximately 300,000 distinct CDR3 sequences, 9.5% to 13% found once. The CDR3 covers 12 residues. Germline V lookup: CDR1 DFQATT, CDR2 SNEGSKA (reference sequence). The TCR originated in a male patient aged 2-9 years who had a stem cell transplant for chronic granulomatous disease, so the T cells may come from the graft donor. The sequencing used peripheral blood, collected 180 days after TCRalphabeta/CD19-depleted stem cell transplant. The chain links TRBV20-1 to TRBJ2-3; the D call may be TRBD1 or TRBD2 (6 bases each). CDR3 amino acids: CNATGGTDTQYF. The CDR3 nucleotides read TGCAATGCGACAGGAGGGACAGATACGCAGTATTTT.